This T cell receptor beta chain was sequenced in a study of T and B cells in COVID-19 patients. TRB was amplified from approximately 250-480 ng of blood genomic DNA. The CDR3 covers 13 residues. Germline V lookup: CDR1 SGHNT, CDR2 YENEEA. V lost 7 bases and J 7 bases, leaving 14 bases between the germline ends. BIOMED2 TRB-A/B primer pools were used in multiplex TRB PCR. Using its own MiXCR run on the multiplex PCR reads, TCRdb lists one record per CDR3 protein. This sample has about 7,900 distinct CDR3 sequences; 40% occur once, and the top ten carry 3.3%. Sequencing was carried out using blood. This clonotype was sampled from a human donor who had recovered from COVID-19. V usage is TRBV11-3 and J usage is TRBJ2-1; D might be TRBD2 (7 bases). The CDR3 DNA reads as TGTGCCAGCACTCGGGGGGCCGGGAATGAGCAGTTCTTC. It codes for CASTRGAGNEQFF.